The clone carrying this TCR beta chain was counted at least ten times. Its specificity is not known. The sample originates from a study of human T cells and chemical hapten exposure. Study as a whole: Patch tests applied 0.01% DPC to the upper back and were scored after 6 days.

Study outcomes and limitations: Alopecia was present in the donors, so their immune response may differ from healthy people's.

Time point noted: pre-sensitization, week 0. The sample's treatment: therapeutic diphenylcyclopropenone sensitization with weekly scalp DPC. Unfractionated whole blood served as the source for total RNA extraction. V was trimmed by 5 bases and J by 2 bases, leaving 13 bases between them. Germline loops: CDR1 LNHNV, CDR2 YYDKDF (reference sequence). This CDR3 spans 15 amino acids. TCRdb used MiXCR to reprocess the RACE reads, holding one entry per CDR3 protein. This table holds over 300,000 distinct CDR3 sequences, roughly 5.3% found once. This chain links TRBV15 with TRBJ2-1; D might be TRBD1 or TRBD2, each matching 5 bases. This receptor was taken from a woman in her fifties or sixties with alopecia areata. Some clones in this sample may be carry-over from other donors' samples. The sequences come from whole blood, collected in connection with sensitization to the hapten diphenylcyclopropenone (DPC). CDR3 DNA: TGTGCCACCAGCGATACTCCGGGACCCTACAATGAGCAGTTCTTC. Translating gives CATSDTPGPYNEQFF.